These T cell receptor beta chains were read from a single sample in a study of cytomegalovirus exposure and HLA in healthy donors. Generated by immunoSEQ multiplex PCR, the TCRdb table keeps only in-frame clones and is missing some. The sample holds about 140,000 clones, 66% seen once. Sequences were obtained from PBMCs. The source of these receptors is a woman in her fifties or sixties in good health and CMV-seronegative. The CDR3 runs from the conserved cysteine through the conserved F or W. The D gene is left open where the match is weak. Some rows mark clone size as missing; the rest say once, few, many or name a class of expanded clone.

j_call	v_call	cdr3_length	clone_size	d_call	cdr3_nt	cdr3_aa
TRBJ2-7	TRBV2	14	NA	NA	TGTGCCAGCGGGGCCTCTAGCGTCTCCTACGAGCAGTACTTC	CASGASSVSYEQYF
TRBJ2-3	TRBV5-1	17	NA	TRBD2	TGCGCCAGCAGCTTGGCTTCAAGCGGGAGTATAGCAGATACGCAGTATTTT	CASSLASSGSIADTQYF
TRBJ2-1	TRBV4-2	15	NA	NA	TGTGCCAGCAGCAACGAACTAGGCTCGCCCAATGAGCAGTTCTTC	CASSNELGSPNEQFF
TRBJ1-5	TRBV7-9	16	NA	TRBD1	TGTTCCAGCAGCTTAGATGTACAGGGGTATTATCAGCCCCAGCATTTT	CSSSLDVQGYYQPQHF
TRBJ1-1	TRBV7-8	15	NA	NA	TGTGCCAGCAGCTTAAGTGCAGGGCGGGGCACTGAAGCTTTCTTT	CASSLSAGRGTEAFF
TRBJ2-1	TRBV30	15	NA	TRBD2	TGTGCCTGGAGTGTACCCCCTCCGGGAGGAGATGAGCAGTTCTTC	CAWSVPPPGGDEQFF
TRBJ2-3	TRBV11-2	17	NA	TRBD2	TGTGCCAGCAGCCAAAGACGGCGGGGGGGTAGCACAGATACGCAGTATTTT	CASSQRRRGGSTDTQYF
TRBJ2-5	TRBV7-9	11	NA	NA	TGTGCCAGGGGGACTTCAGAGACCCAGTACTTC	CARGTSETQYF
TRBJ2-7	TRBV6-1	13	NA	NA	TGTGCCAGCAGTGAAACCTATTCCTACGAGCAGTACTTC	CASSETYSYEQYF
TRBJ1-2	TRBV29-1	14	NA	NA	TGCAGCGTCGCATCGGACACGTCTGGCTATGGCTACACCTTC	CSVASDTSGYGYTF
TRBJ2-2	TRBV11-1	17	NA	NA	TGTGCCAGCAGCATCGCGCGCGGCACCGGGAACACCGGGGAGCTGTTTTTT	CASSIARGTGNTGELFF
TRBJ2-7	TRBV7-9	15	few	NA	TGTTCCAGCAGCTTAGTGCAGGGAATGGGATCCGAGCAGTACTTC	CSSSLVQGMGSEQYF
TRBJ2-5	TRBV13	16	NA	TRBD2	TGTGCCAGCAGCCTCGGACTAGCGGGGGCAGGAGAGACCCAGTACTTC	CASSLGLAGAGETQYF
TRBJ1-2	TRBV25-1	15	NA	TRBD1	TGTGCCAGCAGTTACTCCAGGGGGTTGTACTATGGCTACACCTTC	CASSYSRGLYYGYTF
TRBJ2-5	TRBV2	14	few	NA	TGTGCCAGCAGTGGGACCCGGCGGGTGGAGACCCAGTACTTC	CASSGTRRVETQYF
TRBJ2-1	TRBV19	18	NA	TRBD2	TGTGCCAGTAGTGGGCGGCGGGGGTTTCGAAGCTCCTACAATGAGCAGTTCTTC	CASSGRRGFRSSYNEQFF
TRBJ2-4	TRBV7-9	15	few	NA	TGTGCCAGCAGCTTAGCATCGGGCAGGGGCAACATTCAGTACTTC	CASSLASGRGNIQYF
TRBJ2-2	TRBV18	15	NA	TRBD1	TGTGCCAGCTCACCACGACAGGGGAACACCGGGGAGCTGTTTTTT	CASSPRQGNTGELFF
TRBJ2-1	TRBV27	14	NA	TRBD1	TGTGCCAGCAGTACAGACAGGGTTGCCTTTGAGCAGTTCTTC	CASSTDRVAFEQFF
TRBJ2-7	TRBV5-4	16	NA	TRBD2	TGTGCCAGCAGCTTGGGCGGGGGAGGTCCTACCTACGAGCAGTACTTC	CASSLGGGGPTYEQYF
TRBJ1-2	TRBV29-1	13	NA	NA	TGCAGCGTGCCCCGTGAGGGGGTAAGCGGCTACACCTTC	CSVPREGVSGYTF
TRBJ1-2	TRBV5-8	16	NA	NA	TGTGCCAGCAGCTTGAACAGGGCTGATACGAACTATGGCTACACCTTC	CASSLNRADTNYGYTF
TRBJ2-1	TRBV9	16	NA	NA	TGTGCCAGCAGCACATCCCGGGGGACCTCCTACAATGAGCAGTTCTTC	CASSTSRGTSYNEQFF
TRBJ2-1	TRBV9	15	NA	TRBD2	TGTGCCAGCAGCGTAGAGCGGGGTAGGGACAATGAGCAGTTCTTC	CASSVERGRDNEQFF
TRBJ1-4	TRBV11-2	15	NA	NA	TGTGCCAGCAGCTTTTTGACAGCCAGACCGGAAAAACTGTTTTTT	CASSFLTARPEKLFF
TRBJ1-1	TRBV10-3	12	NA	NA	TGTGCCAGTGGGGGCGTCAGCACTGAAGCTTTCTTT	CASGGVSTEAFF
TRBJ2-7	TRBV5-1	13	NA	NA	TGCGCCAGCAGCTTGGGCGGTGGTTACGAGCAGTACTTC	CASSLGGGYEQYF
TRBJ2-5	TRBV7-2	16	NA	TRBD2	TGTGCCAGCAGCTTGGCCGGGACTAGCGCAGTGAAGACCCAGTACTTC	CASSLAGTSAVKTQYF
TRBJ2-7	TRBV28	16	NA	NA	TGTGCCAGCAGTTTTGAGTTGACAGGAAGCTCCTACGAGCAGTACTTC	CASSFELTGSSYEQYF
TRBJ1-4	TRBV9	16	NA	TRBD1	TGTGCCAGCAGCGTTGGAGACAGGGGAACTAATGAAAAACTGTTTTTT	CASSVGDRGTNEKLFF
TRBJ2-1	TRBV28	14	NA	TRBD2	TGTGCCGTTCTGGGGACTAAACACTACAATGAGCAGTTCTTC	CAVLGTKHYNEQFF
TRBJ1-2	TRBV6-1	14	few	NA	TGTGCCAGCAGCAGCGTTCCGGGGTACTATGGCTACACCTTC	CASSSVPGYYGYTF
TRBJ1-4	TRBV7-2	15	NA	TRBD1	TGTGCCAGCAGCTTACAGGGGGCGAGTGGTGAAAAACTGTTTTTT	CASSLQGASGEKLFF
TRBJ2-4	TRBV4-2	14	few	TRBD2	TGTGCCAGCAGCCCGGGACTAGGGGTCGACATTCAGTACTTC	CASSPGLGVDIQYF
TRBJ2-5	TRBV7-6	12	many	NA	TGTGCCAGCAGCTTATTCGGGGAGACCCAGTACTTC	CASSLFGETQYF
TRBJ2-3	TRBV7-2	19	once	TRBD2	TGTGCCAGCAGCTCAATGCCCGGTGGGGCGGGGGGGAGCACAGATACGCAGTATTTT	CASSSMPGGAGGSTDTQYF
TRBJ2-4	TRBV7-9	12	NA	NA	TGTGCCAGCAGCTTCCAGGGAAACATTCAGTACTTC	CASSFQGNIQYF
TRBJ2-1	TRBV7-8	10	NA	NA	TGTGCCAGCAGAGGGGCTGAGCAGTTCTTC	CASRGAEQFF
TRBJ2-7	TRBV5-4	13	NA	NA	TGTGCCAGCAGCGGGGCACGGACACTCGAGCAGTACTTC	CASSGARTLEQYF
TRBJ2-1	TRBV9	15	NA	NA	TGTGCCAGCAGCGTAGGCGTTGCGTCCTACAATGAGCAGTTCTTC	CASSVGVASYNEQFF
TRBJ2-1	TRBV27	17	NA	TRBD1	TGTGCCAGCAGCTCGTTCGACGGGGGACAGGGGGGGAATGAGCAGTTCTTC	CASSSFDGGQGGNEQFF
TRBJ2-1	TRBV5-1	14	few	NA	TGCGCCAGCAGCTTGCAGCTAGGGGTCAATGAGCAGTTCTTC	CASSLQLGVNEQFF
TRBJ2-7	TRBV19	14	NA	NA	TGTGCCAGTAGTACCTCCAGGGATAGGTACGAGCAGTACTTC	CASSTSRDRYEQYF